This entry describes one TCR beta chain. At least ten counts were recorded for this clonotype. What antigen it recognizes has not been identified. No much larger clone exists at a distance of one base, and base qualities are not known. This sample was taken from a study of T cells after yellow fever vaccination (dated by TCRdb to the late 2010s). About the study as a whole: The SMART-Seq v4 Ultra Low Input RNA kit was used to prepare libraries from fractions with low cell numbers. To follow T-cell clones before and after both primary and booster YFV17D yellow fever vaccination, bulk TCR alpha and beta repertoires underwent longitudinal sequencing. The cohort comprised two healthy male donors, one aged 18 to 30 and one aged 30 to 40 years. Blood was drawn at multiple timepoints before and after primary and secondary immunization, with bulk PBMC replicates and cell subsets isolated. The study at large found these results: Compared with the primary T-cell response, the secondary T-cell response was faster but weaker, reaching its peak on day 5 rather than on day 15. Computational filtering was needed because FACS-sorted repertoires could contain abundant contaminating clonotypes from the bulk population. A small fraction of clonotypes showed up in both the CD4 and CD8 compartments, probably as a result of convergent recombination. Because only a couple of donors were included in the study, the extent to which the findings can be generalized is limited. Most clones expanded after primary vaccination were re-detected after the booster (about 96% of CD4 and more than 70% of CD8), suggesting broad memory maintenance.

The CDR3 spans 14 residues, from the cysteine through the phenylalanine. The read is trimmed to its CDR3 DNA, 42 bases read in frame from base 1. From a lookup of the germline V gene, CDR1 and CDR2 are MGHRA and YSYEKL. V is pared back by 0 bases and J by 6 bases, with 11 bases lying between the germline termini. The treatment or condition label for this specimen denotes: live attenuated yellow fever vaccine strain. At every blood-draw timepoint, two biological replicates of bulk PBMCs were collected. A standard Ficoll-Paque protocol was used to isolate PBMCs from peripheral blood. RNA was extracted with TriZol from bulk PBMCs, CD4 and CD8 fractions, and dextramer-positive and dextramer-negative fractions. TCR cDNA was made using 5'RACE template switching, a step that added a universal primer site and unique molecular identifiers. Priming of cDNA synthesis was performed from both the TCR alpha and TCR beta constant segments. Libraries were amplified in two PCR steps, with sample barcodes and sequencing adapters added in the second step. Sequencing of the libraries was done on either Illumina HiSeq 2500 (2x100 bp) or NovaSeq (2x150 bp). Processing in the source paper ran as follows. MIGEC was used to demultiplex reads and collapse the reads into UMI consensus sequences, and MiXCR was used for V(D)J alignment. Using edgeR on replicate PBMC samples, clonotypes were called vaccine-responding if FDR was below 0.01 and the log2 fold change was above 5 up to day 15. Each bulk clonotype received a CD4 or CD8 identity based on whether the sequenced CD4 or CD8 repertoire contained that clonotype at higher abundance. TCRdb applied fastp at Q25 and MiXCR to the public reads, then kept only in-frame beta chains. Rows are combined by CDR3 protein, so each entry shows the most common genes and DNA. These V and J calls derive from TCRdb rather than the authors' analysis. Here the sample has hundreds of thousands of distinct CDR3 sequences; over 8% occur a single time. Of the sample, under 20% is held by the ten largest clones.

The V and J segments used are TRBV4-1 and TRBJ1-2; a tentative D call is TRBD1 (5 bases match). The specimen was PBMCs, collected on the day of the first yellow fever vaccination. This sequence originates from a man in his late teens or twenties who received the YFV17D yellow fever vaccine. The CDR3 loop reads CASSQDRGFNGYTF. The DNA sequence is TGCGCCAGCAGCCAAGACCGGGGGTTCAATGGCTACACCTTC.